The 20 T cell receptor beta chains below come from one sample, sequenced in a study of blood T cell repertoires in COVID-19 (dated by TCRdb to 2020 to 2021). Libraries were prepared through the immunoSEQ multiplex PCR assay. Entries here come from immuneACCESS through TCRdb and include only in-frame sequences with V and J called. Some clones fail to appear in such tables; in the studies checked, an unresolved V gene covers under half of the shortfall, and the cause of the remainder is unknown. Counted in this sample were hundreds of thousands of clones; roughly nine tenths of them appeared once. About 6% of the sample comes from the top ten. The sequenced sample consisted of PBMCs or T cells enriched from blood (not recorded which). Receptor source: a woman in her forties who had recovered from COVID-19.

The chain recombines TRBV24-1 with TRBJ2-3; 12 nucleotides line up with TRBD1. This CDR3 spans 16 amino acids. J gave up 5 bases and V 0 bases, and 2 bases lay outside the gene matches. Germline CDR1 is KGHDR and CDR2 is SFDVKD. The CDR3 protein is CATSDLRDRGQDTQYF. CDR3 sequence (DNA): TGTGCCACCAGTGATTTGCGGGACAGGGGGCAAGATACGCAGTATTTT.

This rearrangement joins TRBV18 to TRBJ2-1; D is undetermined. In germline, CDR1 is KGHSH, CDR2 LQKENI. The CDR3 has 13 amino acids. Trimming shortened V by 3 bases and J by 5 bases, and 8 bases separated the two germline ends. CDR3 sequence reads: CASSPGRNNEQFF. The CDR3 region has the DNA TGTGCCAGCTCACCGGGCAGGAACAATGAGCAGTTCTTC.

The genes are TRBV19 and TRBJ1-1; D perhaps matches TRBD1 (6 bases). This CDR3 comprises 13 residues. The ends were cut back, 6 bases at V and 2 bases at J, with 10 bases in the middle. The germline V gene encodes CDR1 LNHDA and CDR2 SQIVND (reference sequence). CDR3 amino acids: CASRTGSNTEAFF. In nucleotides, the CDR3 is TGTGCCAGTAGGACAGGTTCTAACACTGAAGCTTTCTTT.

The chain carries TRBV3-1 (or the pseudogene TRBV3-2) and TRBJ2-1; 9 nucleotides match TRBD2. Germline V gene data show CDR1 as LGHDT and CDR2 as YNNKEL (reference sequence). V trimming: 2 bases; J trimming: 1 base; junction bases outside the gene matches: 15. The CDR3 totals 20 residues. The DNA of the CDR3 is TGTGCCAGCAGCCAAAAAGTCGAAGGCGGGAGGGAAGTTTCCTACAATGAGCAGTTCTTC. Protein sequence: CASSQKVEGGREVSYNEQFF.

The chain recombines TRBV10-1 with TRBJ2-7; 9 nucleotides align to TRBD1. CDR1 and CDR2 from the germline V gene are WNHNN and SYGVQD (reference sequence). The V segment lost 8 bases and the J segment 3 bases; nucleotides outside the gene matches: 5. This CDR3 is 13 amino acids long. The CDR3: CASCRDRVYEQYF. CDR3 DNA: TGCGCCAGCTGCCGGGACAGGGTCTACGAGCAGTACTTC.

This chain uses TRBV1 with TRBJ2-5; the D segment call TRBD2 is taken from the table without a DNA check. TRBV1 has pseudogene status. The CDR3 is 15 amino acids. In DNA, the CDR3 is TGCACCAGCAGTCCACCGGGACTCCCCCAAGAGACCCAGTACTTC. Translating it yields CTSSPPGLPQETQYF.

This clone was detected once. The genes are TRBV7-8 and TRBJ1-2, with D possibly being TRBD1 (6 bases). The CDR3 totals 14 residues. Trimming took 5 bases from V and 8 from J, leaving 18 bases between them. Germline V lookup: CDR1 SGHVS, CDR2 FQNEAQ. The CDR3 is CASSPDRNTKGYTF. The CDR3 nucleotides read TGTGCCAGCAGCCCCGACAGGAACACTAAAGGCTACACCTTC.

The rearrangement links TRBV19 to TRBJ2-2, with D hard to call. The length of the CDR3 is 14 residues. Germline V CDR1 and CDR2: LNHDA, SQIVND (reference sequence). The V end was cut by 6 bases, the J end by 5 bases, with 13 bases between. CDR3 sequence (DNA): TGTGCCAGTAGAATCTCCCACCAGACCGGGGAGCTGTTTTTT. It yields the protein CASRISHQTGELFF.

The CDR3 reads CASSPGTGGAGGYTF. CDR3 DNA sequence: TGTGCCAGCAGCCCAGGGACAGGGGGCGCAGGTGGCTACACCTTC. This chain links TRBV7-8 with TRBJ1-2; 12 bases match TRBD1. The CDR3 runs 15 residues. The V gene's germline CDR1 is SGHVS and CDR2 FQNEAQ. Trimming cost V 5 bases and J 7 bases; bases outside gene matches: 8. Looking up the rest from reference TRBV7-8 and TRBJ1-2 gives the full variable domain: GAGVSQSPRYKVAKRGQDVALRCDPISGHVSLFWYQQALGQGPEFLTYFQNEAQLDKSGLPSDRFFAERPEGSVSTLKIQRTQQEDSAVYLCASSPGTGGAGGYTFGSGTRLTVV.

The genes are TRBV7-6 and TRBJ2-5, with unresolved D. The CDR3 runs to 15 residues. From germline, CDR1 is SGHVS and CDR2 FNYEAQ. V lost 7 bases and J lost 2, with 17 bases in between. CDR3 nucleotide sequence: TGTGCCAGCACCCCGTCAGCGAGCTTGCAAGAGACCCAGTACTTC. Its translation is CASTPSASLQETQYF.

This clone was recorded a few times. The genes are TRBV28 and TRBJ2-3; perhaps TRBD1 as D (6 bases). The V and J ends lost 9 bases and 5 bases respectively, with 15 bases between them. The CDR3 runs 13 residues. CDR1 MDHEN and CDR2 SYDVKM come from the germline V gene. In DNA, the CDR3 is TGTGCCAGTGGTTCAGGGGTGGAAGATACGCAGTATTTT. This translates into CASGSGVEDTQYF.

The chain recombines TRBV7-8 with TRBJ2-7, with D perhaps TRBD1 (6 bases). With 5 bases removed from V and 3 bases from J, the gap between germline ends came to 11 bases. There are 13 residues in the CDR3. CDR1 SGHVS and CDR2 FQNEAQ come from the germline V gene. The DNA for the CDR3 is TGTGCCAGCAGCCGGGACACACGCTACGAGCAGTACTTC. Translated: CASSRDTRYEQYF. Complete variable domain (other parts from reference TRBV7-8 and TRBJ2-7): GAGVSQSPRYKVAKRGQDVALRCDPISGHVSLFWYQQALGQGPEFLTYFQNEAQLDKSGLPSDRFFAERPEGSVSTLKIQRTQQEDSAVYLCASSRDTRYEQYFGPGTRLTVT.

This chain uses TRBV7-6 with TRBJ2-2, with unresolved D. The CDR3 consists of 14 residues. With 0 bases removed from V and 4 bases from J, the gap between germline ends came to 6 bases. Germline V gene sequence: CDR1 SGHVS, CDR2 FNYEAQ. In DNA, the CDR3 is TGTGCCAGCAGCTTAGCTGCAGGCACCGGGGAGCTGTTTTTT. Protein product: CASSLAAGTGELFF.

The V and J genes are TRBV27 and TRBJ2-1, with D possibly matching TRBD2 (7 bases). Looked up from germline, CDR1 is MNHEY and CDR2 is SMNVEV (reference sequence). V was cut by 5 bases and J by 4 bases, with 15 bases left in between. The CDR3 is 15 amino acids. CDR3 region: CASSGRGAEYNEQFF. The CDR3 nucleotides read TGTGCCAGCAGTGGCCGGGGGGCCGAATACAATGAGCAGTTCTTC.

This clone was found once. This chain connects TRBV24-1 to TRBJ2-3; tentative D call: TRBD1 (6 bases). V lost 3 bases to trimming and J lost 2 bases, with 11 bases between them. Germline assignment: CDR1 KGHDR and CDR2 SFDVKD. The CDR3 runs 15 residues. CDR3 DNA: TGTGCCACCAGTGATCCGGGACACAACACAGATACGCAGTATTTT. Protein: CATSDPGHNTDTQYF.

This chain joins TRBV28 and TRBJ2-7; 7 bases fit TRBD2. There are 14 residues in the CDR3. V was pared by 5 bases and J by 3 bases, with 7 bases of the junction left unmatched. The germline gives CDR1 MDHEN, CDR2 SYDVKM. The CDR3 bases are TGTGCCAGCAGTACGAACCGGGACTACTACGAGCAGTACTTC. Translated, it gives CASSTNRDYYEQYF.

This clone was seen only a few times. In DNA, the CDR3 is TGTGCCAGCAGCTTAGTAGTAGCGGGCGAGAATGAGCAGTTCTTC. Translation gives CASSLVVAGENEQFF. The chain joins TRBV7-9 to TRBJ2-1, with 7 bases aligning to TRBD2. Germline values: CDR1 SEHNR, CDR2 FQNEAQ (reference sequence). Trimming took 1 base from V and 7 from J; bases not matched to a gene: 7. This CDR3 has 15 amino acids.

To note about this clone: Additional DNA sequences in this sample encode the identical CDR3. The rearrangement uses TRBV2 and TRBJ2-7; 8 positions match TRBD2. The CDR3 is 12 amino acids. The germline CDR1 and CDR2 sequences are SNHLY and FYNNEI. V lost 6 bases, J lost 3 bases, and 1 base stayed unmatched. CDR3 region: CASRLAGYEQYF. The CDR3, as DNA: TGTGCCAGCAGGCTAGCGGGCTACGAGCAGTACTTC.

This chain connects TRBV6-5 to TRBJ1-2, with D possibly TRBD1 on 6 matching bases. The CDR3 runs to 12 residues. Between the trimmed V and J ends, which lost 7 bases and 2 bases, there was a span of 8 bases. Looked up from germline, CDR1 is MNHEY and CDR2 is SVGAGI. CDR3 region: CASNQGNYGYTF. CDR3 DNA sequence: TGTGCCAGCAACCAGGGGAACTATGGCTACACCTTC.

This sequence joins TRBV19 and TRBJ1-1; D uncertain. The CDR3 is 11 residues long. Germline V gene lookup returns CDR1 LNHDA and CDR2 SQIVND (reference sequence). The ends were cut back, 5 bases at V and 8 bases at J, with 9 bases in the middle. The DNA of the CDR3 is TGTGCCAGTAGTTACACGCAAGAAGCTTTCTTT. As protein: CASSYTQEAFF. The full variable domain, rest sourced from reference TRBV19 and TRBJ1-1, is DGGITQSPKYLFRKEGQNVTLSCEQNLNHDAMYWYRQDPGQGLRLIYYSQIVNDFQKGDIAEGYSVSREKKESFPLTVTSAQKNPTAFYLCASSYTQEAFFGQGTRLTVV.